The source of this TCR beta chain is a study of shared clonotypes between healthy human individuals. Points from the study as a whole: Among the subsets, naive ones generally showed larger estimated richness than memory ones. Shared clonotypes across all four donors exceeded non-shared ones in generation probability.

Naivety among CD8 cells was defined by CD45RO negativity and positive CCR7 selection, thereby excluding terminally differentiated effector memory CD45RA+ cells. As for this clone: Its specificity is not known.

Several immunoSEQ 96-well plates shared each subset's DNA, each plate a replicate. This table comes from immunoSEQ multiplex PCR, and its TCRdb copy is limited to in-frame clones, with some not included. The table lists about 2.1 million clones, just over 90% of them singletons. V lost 4 bases, J lost 0 bases, and 6 bases lay in between. CDR3 length equals 13 residues. Looked up from germline, CDR1 is MNHEY and CDR2 is SMNVEV (reference sequence). Sequencing was carried out using naive CD8+ T cells from PBMCs. The clonotype originates from a man between 18 and 35 years old in good health. Some clones in this sample may be carry-over from other donors' samples. The chain links TRBV27 to TRBJ1-1; D remains unclear. Written as DNA, the CDR3 is TGTGCCAGCAGTTACGCCTTGAACACTGAAGCTTTCTTT. Its translation: CASSYALNTEAFF.